The next 8 T cell receptor beta chains were all read from a single sample in a study of cytomegalovirus exposure and HLA in healthy donors (dated by TCRdb to 2016 to 2017). Library prep was done by the immunoSEQ multiplex PCR assay. A mixture of 60 forward primers for TCR Vbeta segments and 13 reverse primers for TCR Jbeta segments was used in the multiplex PCR. TCRdb's version of the immuneACCESS table is confined to in-frame rearrangements and falls short of the full clone set. An unresolved V gene accounts for under half of the shortfall where checked; the remainder is of unknown origin. The sample table on file contains 70,000 to 85,000 clones. The top ten constitute 7.5% of the sample. The specimen sequenced was PBMCs. These receptors all stem from a female donor in good health and CMV-seropositive.

This chain uses TRBV9 with TRBJ2-5; D might be TRBD2 (6 bases). Germline V lookup: CDR1 SGDLS, CDR2 YYNGEE. This CDR3 has 15 residues. The V end lost 1 base, the J end lost 2 bases, and 12 bases lay between the germline ends. The CDR3 reads CASSVTSGLQETQYF. CDR3 coding DNA: TGTGCCAGCAGCGTAACAAGCGGGTTACAAGAGACCCAGTACTTC.

The V and J genes are TRBV7-2 and TRBJ1-1, with D unclear. Germline assignment: CDR1 SGHTA and CDR2 FQGNSA. The CDR3 spans 13 residues. V was pared by 4 bases and J by 1 base, with 7 bases between. The CDR3 here is CASSSQWNTEAFF. CDR3 bases: TGTGCCAGCAGCTCCCAATGGAACACTGAAGCTTTCTTT.

This chain uses TRBV10-2 with TRBJ2-7; 9 nucleotides match TRBD2. CDR3 length: 16 amino acids. Germline CDR1 is WSHSY and CDR2 is SAAADI. The J segment lost 2 bases and the V segment lost 2 bases, leaving 7 bases of the junction unmatched. CDR3 DNA sequence: TGCGCCAGCAGTGAGAGGGGGGCGGGGGGGCCCTACGAGCAGTACTTC. Translating it yields CASSERGAGGPYEQYF.

The chain combines TRBV5-6 with TRBJ1-4; D might be TRBD1 (5 bases). Germline-derived CDR1 and CDR2 are SGHDT and YYEEEE. Trimming took 0 bases from V and 7 from J, leaving 13 bases between them. The CDR3 consists of 15 residues. CDR3 nucleotide sequence: TGTGCCAGCAGCTTGGAACGGCAGGGCGGTGAAAAACTGTTTTTT. It translates to CASSLERQGGEKLFF.

CDR3 protein: CAWSGEGAIQPQHF. As DNA, the CDR3 is TGTGCCTGGAGTGGAGAGGGGGCTATTCAGCCCCAGCATTTT. This chain joins TRBV30 and TRBJ1-5; 7 positions agree with TRBD1. This CDR3 has 14 amino acids. CDR1 is GTSNPN, CDR2 SVGIG, per germline (reference sequence). Trimming at V came to 1 base and at J to 6 bases, leaving 6 bases not matched to a gene.

The rearrangement links TRBV29-1 to TRBJ1-2, with D tentatively TRBD1 (6 bases). The germline CDR1 and CDR2 sequences are SQVTM and ANQGSEA. V was cut by 4 bases and J by 4 bases, with 25 bases left in between. The CDR3 totals 17 residues. CDR3: CSVGPGDKGLRPYGYTF. In nucleotides, the CDR3 is TGCAGCGTTGGGCCCGGGGACAAAGGACTTAGACCCTATGGCTACACCTTC.

V is TRBV14 and J is TRBJ2-7, with TRBD2 as a possible D gene (6 bases). Trimming cost V 4 bases and J 0 bases, with 13 bases left between them. Germline V CDR1 and CDR2: SGHDN, FVKESK. The CDR3 has 15 amino acids. CDR3 nucleotides: TGTGCCAGCAGCCCAGGGTCCGGGAGCTCCTACGAGCAGTACTTC. Residues: CASSPGSGSSYEQYF.

The gene calls are TRBV12-5 and TRBJ2-3, with D possibly matching TRBD2 (6 bases). Trimming shortened V by 2 bases and J by 1 base, and 7 bases separated the two germline ends. The germline V gene encodes CDR1 LGHNT and CDR2 FRNRAP. This CDR3 is built from 14 residues. CDR3 sequence (DNA): TGTGCTAGTGGTTTGTCGGGGGGCACAGATACGCAGTATTTT. Translation gives CASGLSGGTDTQYF.